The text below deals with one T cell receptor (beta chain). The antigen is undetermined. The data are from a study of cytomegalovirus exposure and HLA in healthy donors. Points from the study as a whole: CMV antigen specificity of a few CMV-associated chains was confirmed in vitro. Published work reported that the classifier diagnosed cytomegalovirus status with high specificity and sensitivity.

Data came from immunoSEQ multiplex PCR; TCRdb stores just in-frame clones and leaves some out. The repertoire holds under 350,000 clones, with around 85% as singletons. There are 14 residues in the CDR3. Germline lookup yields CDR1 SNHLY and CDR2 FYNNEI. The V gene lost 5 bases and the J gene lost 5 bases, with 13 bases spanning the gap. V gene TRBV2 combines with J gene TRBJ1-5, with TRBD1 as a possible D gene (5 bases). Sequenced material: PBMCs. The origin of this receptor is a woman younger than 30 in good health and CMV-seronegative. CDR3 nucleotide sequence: TGTGCCAGCAGTCCCTCGGGGGACGATCAGCCCCAGCATTTT. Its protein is CASSPSGDDQPQHF.